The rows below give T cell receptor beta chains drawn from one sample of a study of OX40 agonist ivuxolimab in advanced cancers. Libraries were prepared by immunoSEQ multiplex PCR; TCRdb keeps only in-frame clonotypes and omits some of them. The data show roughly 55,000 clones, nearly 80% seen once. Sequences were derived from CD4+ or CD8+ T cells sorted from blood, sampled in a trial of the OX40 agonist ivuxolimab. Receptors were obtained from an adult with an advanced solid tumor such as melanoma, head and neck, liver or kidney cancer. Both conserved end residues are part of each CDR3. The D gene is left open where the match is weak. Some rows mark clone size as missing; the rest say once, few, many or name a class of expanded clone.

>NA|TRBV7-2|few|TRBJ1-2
CASSRQGRSDGYTF
TGTGCCAGCAGCCGCCAGGGGAGGAGCGATGGCTACACCTTC
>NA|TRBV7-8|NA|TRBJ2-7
CASSLELGPGPYEQYF
TGTGCCAGCAGCTTAGAACTAGGTCCGGGGCCCTACGAGCAGTACTTC
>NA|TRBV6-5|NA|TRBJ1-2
CASSFQGGSYTF
TGTGCCAGCAGTTTCCAGGGTGGGAGCTACACCTTC
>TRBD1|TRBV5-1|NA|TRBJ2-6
CASRRSGTGRGANVLTF
TGCGCCAGCAGGCGTTCCGGGACAGGACGTGGGGCCAACGTCCTGACTTTC
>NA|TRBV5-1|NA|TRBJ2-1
CASSLEGAASYNEQFF
TGCGCCAGCAGCTTGGAAGGCGCGGCCTCCTACAATGAGCAGTTCTTC
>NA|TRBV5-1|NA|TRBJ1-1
CASSLGWGANTEAFF
TGCGCCAGCAGCTTGGGATGGGGGGCCAACACTGAAGCTTTCTTT
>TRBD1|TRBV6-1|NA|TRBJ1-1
CASRIGDRENTEAFF
TGTGCCAGCAGAATAGGGGACAGGGAGAACACTGAAGCTTTCTTT
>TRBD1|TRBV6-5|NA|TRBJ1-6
CASSYQTGINSPLHF
TGTGCCAGCAGTTACCAGACAGGGATTAATTCACCCCTCCACTTT
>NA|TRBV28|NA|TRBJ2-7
CASIQGTGTDGQYF
TGTGCCAGCATCCAAGGAACAGGGACTGACGGGCAGTACTTC
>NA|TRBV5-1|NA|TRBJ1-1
CASSLSTLMNTEAFF
TGCGCCAGCAGCTTGTCTACACTGATGAACACTGAAGCTTTCTTT
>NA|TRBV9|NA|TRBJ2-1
CASSVHKAPNEQFF
TGTGCCAGCAGCGTCCACAAAGCCCCCAATGAGCAGTTCTTC
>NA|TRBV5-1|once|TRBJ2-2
CASSLEGIGELFF
TGCGCCAGCAGCTTGGAGGGGATCGGGGAGCTGTTTTTT
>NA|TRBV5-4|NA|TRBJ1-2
CASSLGTANYGYTF
TGTGCCAGCAGCTTGGGGACAGCCAACTATGGCTACACCTTC
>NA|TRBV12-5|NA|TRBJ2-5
CASGFFETQYF
TGTGCTAGTGGTTTTTTTGAGACCCAGTACTTC
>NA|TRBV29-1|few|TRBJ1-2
CSVAAGTNYGYTF
TGCAGCGTTGCGGCAGGAACTAACTATGGCTACACCTTC
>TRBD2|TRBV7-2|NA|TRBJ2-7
CASSFRERGGRYEQYF
TGTGCCAGCAGCTTTAGGGAGCGGGGGGGCAGGTACGAGCAGTACTTC
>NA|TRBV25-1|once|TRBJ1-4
CASSRVATNEKLFF
TGTGCCAGCAGTCGAGTTGCAACTAATGAAAAACTGTTTTTT
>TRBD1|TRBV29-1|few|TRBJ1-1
CSVTGGGGLDTEAFF
TGCAGCGTCACAGGGGGCGGAGGTTTAGACACTGAAGCTTTCTTT
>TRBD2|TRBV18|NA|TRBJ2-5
CASQAGGSQETQYF
TGTGCCAGTCAGGCGGGGGGATCCCAAGAGACCCAGTACTTC
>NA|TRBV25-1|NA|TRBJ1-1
CASSDIRENTEAFF
TGTGCCAGCAGTGACATCAGGGAGAACACTGAAGCTTTCTTT
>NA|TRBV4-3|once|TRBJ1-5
CASSRTLSNQPQHF
TGCGCCAGCAGCCGGACTCTTAGCAATCAGCCCCAGCATTTT
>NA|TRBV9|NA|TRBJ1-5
CASSVVPDFNQPQHF
TGTGCCAGCAGCGTAGTCCCGGATTTCAATCAGCCCCAGCATTTT
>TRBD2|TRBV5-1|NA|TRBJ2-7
CASTPGGGVDEQYF
TGCGCCAGCACCCCTGGCGGGGGGGTGGACGAGCAGTACTTC
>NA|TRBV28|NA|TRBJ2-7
CASTEGRPSYEQYF
TGTGCCAGCACCGAGGGGAGACCTTCCTACGAGCAGTACTTC
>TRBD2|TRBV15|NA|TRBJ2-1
CATSSAGLAGGISSYNEQFF
TGTGCCACCAGCTCGGCAGGGCTAGCGGGAGGCATATCCTCCTACAATGAGCAGTTCTTC
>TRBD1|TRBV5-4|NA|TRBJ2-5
CASSIPGGGGETQYF
TGTGCCAGCAGCATTCCAGGGGGCGGAGGGGAGACCCAGTACTTC
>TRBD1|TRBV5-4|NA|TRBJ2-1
CASSSVGDRAYNEQFF
TGTGCCAGCAGCTCTGTCGGGGACAGGGCCTACAATGAGCAGTTCTTC
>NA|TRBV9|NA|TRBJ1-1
CASSVAGGTAFF
TGTGCCAGCAGCGTAGCCGGGGGAACAGCTTTCTTT
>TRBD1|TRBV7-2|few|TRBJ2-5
CASSVKLDRDGETQYF
TGTGCCAGCAGCGTAAAATTAGACAGGGATGGAGAGACCCAGTACTTC
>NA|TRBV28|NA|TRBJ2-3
CASSLLGGTDTQYF
TGTGCCAGCAGTTTACTGGGCGGCACAGATACGCAGTATTTT
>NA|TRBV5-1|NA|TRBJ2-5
CASSLVWTARGETQYF
TGCGCCAGCAGCTTGGTCTGGACAGCAAGGGGGGAGACCCAGTACTTC
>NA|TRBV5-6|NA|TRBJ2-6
CASRGWGANVLTF
TGTGCCAGCAGGGGGTGGGGGGCCAACGTCCTGACTTTC
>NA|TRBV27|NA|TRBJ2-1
CASSLLESSYNEQFF
TGTGCCAGCAGTTTATTGGAGAGCTCCTACAATGAGCAGTTCTTC
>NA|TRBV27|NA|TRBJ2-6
CASSFGVQGANVLTF
TGTGCCAGCAGTTTTGGGGTCCAGGGGGCCAACGTCCTGACTTTC
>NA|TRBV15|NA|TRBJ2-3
CATSRDRAGGTDTQYF
TGTGCCACCAGCAGAGATAGGGCAGGGGGCACAGATACGCAGTATTTT
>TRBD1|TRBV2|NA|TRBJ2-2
CASRQGSNTGELFF
TGTGCCAGCCGACAGGGCTCGAACACCGGGGAGCTGTTTTTT
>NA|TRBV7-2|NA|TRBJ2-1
CASSLDGGRGYNEQFF
TGTGCCAGCAGCTTAGACGGGGGGCGAGGGTACAATGAGCAGTTCTTC
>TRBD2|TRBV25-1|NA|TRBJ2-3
CASSEYGLAADTQYF
TGTGCCAGCAGTGAATACGGACTAGCAGCAGATACGCAGTATTTT
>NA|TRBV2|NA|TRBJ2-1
CASSGSGSTTNEQFF
TGTGCCAGCAGTGGCAGTGGGAGCACCACAAATGAGCAGTTCTTC